These 31 T cell receptor beta chains came from one sample sequenced in a study of T-cell memory formation after mild COVID-19. Using its own MiXCR run on the 5' RACE reads, TCRdb lists one record per CDR3 protein. Seen here are 290,000 or so distinct CDR3 sequences, roughly a fifth observed once, and the top ten hold roughly 21%. The sequencing input was PBMCs or a T cell subset sorted from them (not recorded which). The source of these receptors is a man in his late teens or twenties who had mild COVID-19 (a few samples of this study predate the infection). Cell type and time point are not known.

The chain employs TRBV7-9 and TRBJ2-7; possibly TRBD1 or TRBD2 for D (6 bases each). V shed 2 bases and J shed 0 bases, with 17 bases lying between them. The CDR3 has 17 residues. Germline V CDR1 and CDR2: SEHNR, FQNEAQ (reference sequence). As DNA, the CDR3 is TGTGCCAGCAGCTTATCGGGGCGGGACATGTTCTCCTACGAGCAGTACGTC. This translates into CASSLSGRDMFSYEQYV.

In its sample, this clonotype was seen once. This chain joins TRBV7-9 and TRBJ1-1; D gene ambiguous. The V gene lost 4 bases and the J gene lost 1 base, with 7 bases spanning the gap. CDR3 length: 13 residues. The germline gives CDR1 SEHNR, CDR2 FQNEAQ (reference sequence). CDR3 in amino acids: CASSSPANTEAFF. The CDR3 nucleotides read TGTGCCAGCAGCTCCCCAGCGAACACTGAAGCTTTCTTT.

Turning to this clonotype: Germline and junction disagree at one end, which may indicate a read error. The chain has TRBV7-7 and TRBJ2-3; 9 nucleotides agree with TRBD2. Germline loops: CDR1 SSHAT, CDR2 FNYEAQ (reference sequence). The CDR3 is made up of 15 amino acids. CDR3 loop: CASSPLLAGWGTQYF. The CDR3 nucleotides read TGTGCTAGCAGCCCCCTCCTAGCGGGGTGGGGTACGCAGTATTTT.

This clonotype was detected a few times. This chain links TRBV6-6 with TRBJ2-3; 7 nucleotides line up with TRBD2. V lost 7 bases, J lost 0 bases, and 7 bases stayed unmatched. This CDR3 is built from 15 residues. CDR1 MNHNY and CDR2 SVGAGI come from the germline V gene (reference sequence). The CDR3 is CASNNLAVSTDTQYF. Written as DNA, the CDR3 is TGTGCCAGCAACAATCTAGCGGTTAGCACAGATACGCAGTATTTT.

The chain couples TRBV27 to TRBJ2-2, with D possibly TRBD1 on 6 matching bases. The ends were cut back, 6 bases at V and 1 base at J, with 12 bases in the middle. CDR1 and CDR2 from the germline V gene are MNHEY and SMNVEV (reference sequence). There are 15 residues in the CDR3. CDR3 coding DNA: TGTGCCAGCAGATACAGGGTAGAGAACACCGGGGAGCTGTTTTTT. This sequence encodes CASRYRVENTGELFF.

CDR3 sequence: CSAGGGSYEQYV. CDR3 DNA sequence: TGCAGTGCTGGAGGGGGGTCCTACGAGCAGTACGTC. The chain joins TRBV20-1 to TRBJ2-7; the D gene could be TRBD1 or TRBD2 (6 bases each). V shed 5 bases and J shed 1 base, with 9 bases lying between them. Germline CDR1 is DFQATT and CDR2 is SNEGSKA (reference sequence). The CDR3 totals 12 residues.

This chain links TRBV2 with TRBJ2-3; D might be TRBD2 (6 bases). The CDR3 is 14 amino acids. The ends were cut back, 6 bases at V and 2 bases at J, with 12 bases in the middle. Germline CDR1 and CDR2: SNHLY and FYNNEI. CDR3 amino acids: CASRRGLLTDTQYF. CDR3 coding DNA: TGTGCCAGCAGGCGGGGCCTGCTCACAGATACGCAGTATTTT.

This clonotype has only a few counts. The rearrangement uses TRBV5-1 and TRBJ2-1; 11 nucleotides agree with TRBD1. V lost 2 bases to trimming and J lost 8 bases; unmatched junction nucleotides: 6. The CDR3 extends over 15 amino acids. CDR1 is SGHRS and CDR2 is YFSETQ in the germline V gene. In nucleotides, the CDR3 is TGCGCCAGCAGCTTTTTCTGGACAGGGGGCGATGAGCAGTTCTTC. Its protein is CASSFFWTGGDEQFF.

This clonotype was seen only a few times. V is TRBV10-3 and J is TRBJ2-5; a weak D match, TRBD2 (7 bases). CDR1 and CDR2 (germline): ENHRY, SYGVKD. The CDR3 spans 13 residues. Between the trimmed V and J ends, which lost 10 bases and 5 bases, there was a span of 17 bases. CDR3 sequence (DNA): TGTGCCAATTCACGGGGGGCCGACGAGACCCAGTACTTC. As protein: CANSRGADETQYF.

The J gene is TRBJ1-1, the V gene TRBV7-9; D is uncertain. The CDR3 runs to 12 residues. V lost 2 bases and J lost 3, with 4 bases in between. In germline, CDR1 is SEHNR, CDR2 FQNEAQ (reference sequence). The CDR3 region has the DNA TGTGCCAGCAGCTTATGGGACACTGAAGCTTTCTTT. It specifies CASSLWDTEAFF.

A few counts support this clonotype. The chain joins TRBV6-5 to TRBJ1-5; 7 positions match TRBD1. CDR3 length equals 15 residues. V was clipped by 11 bases and J by 0 bases; unmatched bases: 10. Germline V lookup: CDR1 MNHEY, CDR2 SVGAGI. The CDR3 is CAGGQLCHSNQPQHF. In nucleotides, the CDR3 is TGTGCCGGGGGACAGTTATGCCATAGCAATCAGCCCCAGCATTTT.

This clonotype was picked up one time. This chain joins TRBV29-1 and TRBJ1-2, with 9 bases lining up with TRBD1. This CDR3 contains 15 residues. Per germline, CDR1 SQVTM and CDR2 ANQGSEA. The junction had 13 bases not matched to a gene; V was cut back by 4 bases and J by 7 bases. The CDR3 region is CSVAPRDRAPIGYTF. CDR3 DNA: TGCAGCGTTGCCCCACGGGACAGGGCCCCCATTGGCTACACCTTC.

V and J are TRBV15 and TRBJ2-6, with a weak D call TRBD1 (5 bases). V was shortened by 1 base and J by 0 bases, with 19 bases between the two germline ends. This CDR3 spans 20 amino acids. CDR1 LNHNV and CDR2 YYDKDF come from the germline V gene (reference sequence). This CDR3 reads CATSRAPRAGWSSGANVLTF. CDR3 DNA: TGTGCCACCAGCAGAGCCCCTAGGGCAGGGTGGTCCTCTGGGGCCAACGTCCTGACTTTC.

This clonotype has a handful of counts. The gene calls are TRBV6-5 and TRBJ2-3; unclear D gene. Germline V gives CDR1 MNHEY, CDR2 SVGAGI. V gave up 8 bases and J gave up 2 bases, with 5 bases separating them. The CDR3 loop spans 11 amino acids. In DNA, the CDR3 is TGTGCCAGCGGGCACACAGATACGCAGTATTTT. Encoded protein: CASGHTDTQYF.

This clonotype was picked up a small number of times. The rearrangement links TRBV20-1 to TRBJ2-7, with D possibly TRBD2 on 5 matching bases. V was clipped by 3 bases and J by 0 bases, with 9 bases between them. The CDR3 runs 13 residues. Germline assignment: CDR1 DFQATT and CDR2 SNEGSKA (reference sequence). CDR3 DNA: TGCAGTGCTAGGAATGGACTCTCCTACGAGCAGTACTTC. Translating it yields CSARNGLSYEQYF.

This chain links TRBV12-3 or TRBV12-4 with TRBJ1-4; possible D gene TRBD1, 5 bases. The CDR3 has 14 amino acids. The germline V and J ends were trimmed by 6 bases and 5 bases, with 13 bases remaining between them. CDR3 DNA sequence: TGTGCCAGCAGGACGGAGGGGACCAATGAAAAACTGTTTTTT. Translation gives CASRTEGTNEKLFF.

CDR3 protein: CASTGTDYNEQFF. CDR3 DNA: TGCGCCAGCACCGGGACGGATTACAATGAGCAGTTCTTC. The chain couples TRBV5-1 to TRBJ2-1, with D perhaps being TRBD1 or TRBD2 (5 bases each). Deletions cut 6 bases from V and 4 bases from J, with 11 bases between. There are 13 residues in the CDR3. CDR1 and CDR2 from the germline V gene are SGHRS and YFSETQ.

The J gene is TRBJ1-2, the V gene TRBV7-6, with 9 bases lining up with TRBD1. The junction had 15 bases not matched to a gene; V was cut back by 1 base and J by 3 bases. This CDR3 spans 19 amino acids. Germline assignment: CDR1 SGHVS and CDR2 FNYEAQ. CDR3 nucleotide sequence: TGTGCCAGCAGCTTAGTTGCGGGACAGGGTGCTTTATCCCACTATGGCTACACCTTC. Its translation: CASSLVAGQGALSHYGYTF.

This clonotype showed up just a few times. This chain connects TRBV5-1 to TRBJ1-3; D gene ambiguous. Germline lookup yields CDR1 SGHRS and CDR2 YFSETQ. The germline V and J ends were trimmed by 2 bases and 0 bases, with 6 bases remaining between them. CDR3 length equals 14 residues. The CDR3 sequence is CASSFDISGNTIYF. CDR3 in DNA: TGCGCCAGCAGCTTTGACATCTCTGGAAACACCATATATTTT.

The genes are TRBV7-9 and TRBJ1-3; perhaps TRBD1 as D (5 bases). Germline CDR1 SEHNR, CDR2 FQNEAQ (reference sequence). This CDR3 contains 17 residues. V gave up 4 bases and J gave up 1 base, with 17 bases separating them. The CDR3 sequence is CASSSSGRVGSGNTIYF. Here the CDR3 DNA reads TGTGCCAGCAGCTCCTCGGGCAGGGTGGGATCTGGAAACACCATATATTTT.

This clonotype has just a few counts. This rearrangement joins TRBV7-9 to TRBJ2-1; 7 bases map to TRBD2. The CDR3 spans 17 residues. The V gene end was trimmed by 5 bases and the J gene end by 2 bases; junction bases not matched to a gene: 12. Germline V lookup: CDR1 SEHNR, CDR2 FQNEAQ (reference sequence). Written as DNA, the CDR3 is TGTGCCAGCAGCGATCACACTGGGGGGGGGACCTACAATGAGCAGTTCTTC. Translated, it gives CASSDHTGGGTYNEQFF.

The genes are TRBV18 and TRBJ1-1, with 11 bases identical to TRBD1. The germline CDR1 and CDR2 sequences are KGHSH and LQKENI. With 2 bases clipped from V and 1 base from J, the junction kept 3 bases outside the gene matches. The CDR3 length is 16 residues. CDR3 sequence reads: CASSPTGQGENTEAFF. The CDR3 DNA sequence: TGTGCCAGCTCACCAACGGGACAGGGGGAGAACACTGAAGCTTTCTTT.

This clonotype was counted between two and nine times. The V call is TRBV5-6, the J call TRBJ2-1; D possibly uses TRBD1 or TRBD2 (7 bases each). The CDR3 has 17 residues. Germline V lookup: CDR1 SGHDT, CDR2 YYEEEE. V lost 3 bases and J 6 bases, leaving 22 bases between the germline ends. CDR3 in DNA: TGTGCCAGCAGCTGGGAGGGGGCAGGGATCCTCATCAATGAGCAGTTCTTC. Its translation: CASSWEGAGILINEQFF.

The genes are TRBV6-1 and TRBJ2-1, with no clear D. The CDR3 extends over 13 amino acids. The germline CDR1 and CDR2 sequences are MNHNS and SASEGT. Trimming shortened V by 0 bases and J by 12 bases, and 12 bases separated the two germline ends. The CDR3 is CASSEALSTAQFF. Written as DNA, the CDR3 is TGTGCCAGCAGTGAAGCGCTATCCACAGCGCAGTTCTTC.

This clonotype was recorded many times. The chain links TRBV7-9 to TRBJ2-6; a possible D gene is TRBD1 (5 bases). This CDR3 is 17 amino acids long. Trimming pared 4 bases from V and 5 bases from J, leaving 18 bases between. Germline CDR1 and CDR2: SEHNR and FQNEAQ (reference sequence). The CDR3 DNA sequence: TGTGCCAGCAGCTCCTTGGATAGGCAGGGTAGGGCCAACGTCCTGACTTTC. It yields the protein CASSSLDRQGRANVLTF.

This clonotype occurred a few times. CDR3 nucleotide sequence: TGTGCCAGCAGTTACGGCCGGGACGGCTATGGCTACACCTTC. Residues: CASSYGRDGYGYTF. V gene TRBV6-5 combines with J gene TRBJ1-2; tentative D call: TRBD1 (5 bases). The CDR3 totals 14 residues. Germline lookup yields CDR1 MNHEY and CDR2 SVGAGI. Trimming took 2 bases from V and 4 from J, leaving 11 bases between them.

The rearrangement links TRBV6-1 to TRBJ1-5; a possible D gene is TRBD1 (6 bases). V was pared by 5 bases and J by 8 bases, with 13 bases between. This CDR3 contains 13 residues. CDR1 and CDR2 from the germline V gene are MNHNS and SASEGT. This CDR3 is CASSLGGQEPQHF. The CDR3 DNA follows: TGTGCCAGCAGTCTGGGGGGCCAGGAGCCCCAGCATTTT.

The chain joins TRBV5-6 to TRBJ2-3; D may match TRBD1 or TRBD2 (5 bases each). Germline lookup yields CDR1 SGHDT and CDR2 YYEEEE. The CDR3 consists of 15 residues. Trimming took 4 bases from V and 6 from J, leaving 18 bases between them. The CDR3 nucleotides read TGTGCCAGCAGCATACGGGACCCAGGGTGGGATACGCAGTATTTT. It specifies CASSIRDPGWDTQYF.

Only a few counts were recorded for this clonotype. CDR3 region: CASSQQWTRFF. CDR3 coding DNA: TGTGCCAGCAGCCAGCAGTGGACGAGGTTCTTC. The chain joins TRBV7-2 to TRBJ2-1; D is uncertain. This CDR3 comprises 11 residues. CDR1 SGHTA and CDR2 FQGNSA come from the germline V gene. The ends were cut back, 5 bases at V and 15 bases at J, with 14 bases in the middle.

The chain links TRBV6-2 or TRBV6-3 to TRBJ2-7; tentatively, D is TRBD2 (5 bases). V was trimmed by 6 bases and J by 6 bases, leaving 18 bases between them. Germline V gene data show CDR1 as MNHEY and CDR2 as SVGEGT. The CDR3 runs to 14 residues. The CDR3 spells CASSLRGHASEQYF. The DNA for the CDR3 is TGTGCCAGCAGCCTTCGGGGTCACGCGTCCGAGCAGTACTTC.

The V gene is TRBV7-2, the J gene TRBJ2-3, with TRBD2 identical over 7 bases. The CDR3 sequence is 15 residues long. The V and J ends lost 5 bases and 0 bases, in that order; junction bases with no gene match: 5. Germline lookup yields CDR1 SGHTA and CDR2 FQGNSA. The CDR3 DNA sequence: TGTGCCAGCAGCACTGGGCGGGGGAGCACAGATACGCAGTATTTT. Translation gives CASSTGRGSTDTQYF.